Listed below are T cell receptor beta chains from one sample, sequenced in a study of T cells after yellow fever vaccination. TCRdb fed the 5' RACE reads into MiXCR, producing one record per CDR3 protein. This sample has 450,000 to 550,000 distinct CDR3 sequences, with around 21% found just once. The source was PBMCs, collected 15 days after the yellow fever booster vaccination. These receptors all come from a man aged 25-45 years who received the YFV17D yellow fever vaccine. Both conserved end residues are part of each CDR3. D genes are given only for firm matches. Not all rows give a size; the values are once, few, many and, for expanded clones, a class.

D gene	V gene	clone size	J gene	CDR3 protein	CDR3 DNA
TRBD1	TRBV6-1	NA	TRBJ2-7	CASTKDRASYEQYF	TGTGCCAGCACAAAGGACAGGGCAAGCTACGAGCAGTACTTC
TRBD2	TRBV20-1	few	TRBJ2-7	CSASSGATYEQYF	TGCAGTGCTAGTAGCGGGGCCACCTACGAGCAGTACTTC
TRBD1	TRBV6-5	NA	TRBJ2-4	CASSYSRQGAKNIQYF	TGTGCCAGCAGTTACTCACGACAGGGGGCCAAAAACATTCAGTACTTC
TRBD2	TRBV4-3	NA	TRBJ2-7	CASSQEAGVKNEQYF	TGCGCCAGCAGCCAAGAAGCGGGAGTAAAAAACGAGCAGTACTTC
TRBD1	TRBV10-3	many	TRBJ2-7	CAISEPPGQANEQYF	TGTGCCATCAGTGAGCCCCCGGGACAGGCGAACGAGCAGTACTTC
NA	TRBV7-9	NA	TRBJ1-6	CASSPGTVKDSPLHF	TGTGCCAGCAGCCCCGGGACGGTTAAAGATTCACCCCTCCACTTT
NA	TRBV4-3	NA	TRBJ2-3	CASSPGRGIPPDTQYF	TGCGCCAGCAGCCCAGGTCGCGGGATACCTCCAGATACGCAGTATTTT
NA	TRBV28	NA	TRBJ2-5	CASTVTWADQETQYF	TGTGCCAGCACCGTCACGTGGGCGGATCAAGAGACCCAGTACTTC
NA	TRBV4-3	NA	TRBJ2-3	CASSDYTDTQYF	TGCGCCAGTTCCGACTACACAGATACGCAGTATTTT
TRBD1	TRBV20-1	few	TRBJ1-2	CSARGDRVNYGYTF	TGCAGTGCTAGGGGGGACAGGGTCAACTATGGCTACACCTTC
NA	TRBV2	NA	TRBJ2-1	CASILGANNEQFF	TGTGCCAGCATCTTGGGGGCAAACAATGAGCAGTTCTTC
TRBD1	TRBV9	NA	TRBJ1-2	CASSHGGQGNYGYTF	TGTGCCAGCAGCCACGGGGGACAGGGGAACTATGGCTACACCTTC
NA	TRBV18	few	TRBJ2-7	CASSPGMGPYEQYF	TGTGCCAGCTCACCGGGGATGGGGCCGTACGAGCAGTACTTC
TRBD1	TRBV29-1	NA	TRBJ2-3	CSVRDRGPTDTQYF	TGCAGCGTCCGGGACAGGGGACCCACAGATACGCAGTATTTT
TRBD2	TRBV3-1	many	TRBJ2-1	CASSPSGGRNEQFF	TGTGCCAGCAGCCCGTCGGGGGGTCGGAATGAGCAGTTCTTC
TRBD2	TRBV12-3/TRBV12-4	few	TRBJ2-2	CASRRLAEHPGELFF	TGTGCCAGCAGAAGACTAGCGGAGCACCCCGGGGAGCTGTTTTTT
NA	TRBV7-6	NA	TRBJ2-6	CASSLAPSGPSGANVLTF	TGTGCCAGCAGCTTAGCACCATCGGGGCCTAGTGGGGCCAACGTCCTGACTTTC
NA	TRBV20-1	NA	TRBJ1-5	CSARDGTDPSQHF	TGCAGTGCTAGAGATGGGACGGACCCATCCCAGCATTTT
TRBD2	TRBV20-1	NA	TRBJ2-1	CSASKNRLASNEQFF	TGCAGTGCTAGTAAAAATAGACTAGCAAGCAATGAGCAGTTCTTC
NA	TRBV7-9	few	TRBJ2-1	CASSWDRGGVYNEQFF	TGTGCCAGCAGCTGGGACCGAGGGGGGGTTTACAATGAGCAGTTCTTC
NA	TRBV20-1	few	TRBJ2-3	CSARYAGTVLADTQYF	TGCAGTGCTCGATATGCCGGGACGGTCCTTGCAGATACGCAGTATTTT
TRBD2	TRBV5-4	few	TRBJ2-1	CASSVPGLAGHEKFF	TGTGCCAGCAGTGTTCCGGGACTAGCGGGGCATGAGAAGTTCTTC
NA	TRBV7-2	many	TRBJ2-5	CASSLAAGETQYF	TGTGCCAGCAGCTTAGCGGCCGGGGAGACCCAGTACTTC
NA	TRBV5-6	few	TRBJ1-1	CASSLGSMIFSEAFF	TGTGCCAGCAGCTTGGGAAGCATGATTTTCTCTGAAGCTTTCTTT
NA	TRBV20-1	NA	TRBJ2-3	CSAQDQPYTQYF	TGCAGTGCTCAGGACCAACCCTATACGCAGTATTTT
TRBD2	TRBV12-3/TRBV12-4	few	TRBJ2-3	CASSYARGAGGFTDTQYF	TGTGCCAGCAGTTATGCCCGGGGGGCGGGAGGATTCACAGATACGCAGTATTTT
TRBD1	TRBV5-1	many	TRBJ2-7	CASSLEGQGGYEQYF	TGCGCCAGCAGCTTGGAGGGACAGGGTGGCTACGAGCAGTACTTC
NA	TRBV6-2/TRBV6-3	few	TRBJ2-1	CASLRDLPYNEQFF	TGTGCCTCTCTCCGGGACCTGCCTTACAATGAGCAGTTCTTC
NA	TRBV7-2	NA	TRBJ1-1	CASSRKTRALNTEAFF	TGTGCCAGCAGCAGAAAGACACGGGCTCTCAACACTGAAGCTTTCTTT
NA	TRBV7-2	few	TRBJ1-6	CASSPFTYNSPLHF	TGTGCCAGCAGCCCCTTCACCTATAATTCACCCCTCCACTTT
TRBD2	TRBV20-1	NA	TRBJ2-7	CSAELAGASEQYF	TGCAGTGCTGAACTAGCGGGAGCGAGCGAGCAGTACTTC
NA	TRBV7-8	many	TRBJ2-5	CASSVPREQETQYF	TGTGCCAGCAGCGTCCCCCGGGAACAAGAGACCCAGTACTTC
TRBD2	TRBV11-2	few	TRBJ2-5	CASSLKGKIGTSGSLTQYF	TGTGCCAGCAGCTTGAAGGGGAAGATCGGGACTAGCGGGAGCTTAACCCAGTACTTC
TRBD1	TRBV6-2/TRBV6-3	few	TRBJ2-7	CASSYPGTANSYEQYF	TGTGCCAGCAGTTACCCCGGGACAGCGAACTCCTACGAGCAGTACTTC
NA	TRBV18	few	TRBJ2-7	CASSPPRSNYEQYF	TGTGCCAGCTCACCGCCTCGATCAAACTACGAGCAGTACTTC
NA	TRBV30	NA	TRBJ2-7	CAWRASYEQYF	TGTGCCTGGAGGGCGAGCTACGAGCAGTACTTC
NA	TRBV7-9	NA	TRBJ2-7	CASSLDVVATGQYF	TGTGCCAGCAGCTTAGACGTAGTGGCTACCGGGCAGTACTTC
NA	TRBV6-2/TRBV6-3	NA	TRBJ2-2	CASPPPKGGGGLEGNTGELFF	TGTGCCAGCCCTCCCCCCAAAGGCGGAGGGGGATTAGAGGGGAACACCGGGGAGCTGTTTTTT
TRBD2	TRBV29-1	few	TRBJ2-3	CSATKREAGLDTQYF	TGCAGCGCCACCAAGCGGGAAGCTGGATTGGATACGCAGTATTTT
TRBD2	TRBV3-1	NA	TRBJ2-2	CASSQTGFLLAGLAGELFF	TGTGCCAGCAGCCAGACGGGATTTTTATTAGCGGGACTGGCCGGGGAGCTGTTTTTT
TRBD2	TRBV15	few	TRBJ2-1	CATSSLAGAYNEQFF	TGTGCCACCAGCAGCCTGGCGGGAGCCTACAATGAGCAGTTCTTC
TRBD2	TRBV7-8	NA	TRBJ2-2	CASDGSGRPGELFF	TGTGCCAGTGATGGCAGCGGGAGACCCGGGGAGCTGTTTTTT
NA	TRBV9	few	TRBJ2-5	CASSPQPASEGAQYF	TGTGCCAGCAGCCCCCAACCCGCTAGCGAGGGGGCCCAGTACTTC
NA	TRBV10-3	few	TRBJ1-5	CAITWGVNQPQHF	TGTGCCATCACTTGGGGGGTCAATCAGCCCCAGCATTTT
TRBD1	TRBV20-1	NA	TRBJ2-2	CSARAPGQGFTGELFF	TGCAGTGCTAGGGCCCCGGGACAGGGTTTCACCGGGGAGCTGTTTTTT